Shown below are 28 T cell receptor beta chains from a single sample sequenced in a study of T cells after yellow fever vaccination. TCRdb called the 5' RACE reads again in MiXCR, with one record for every CDR3 protein. The data show 25,000 to 35,000 distinct CDR3 sequences, about 4.4% seen once. The sequencing here drew on CD8+ T cells sorted from PBMCs, taken 5 days after the yellow fever booster vaccination. The receptors were gathered from a young man who received the YFV17D yellow fever vaccine.

Many counts were recorded for this clonotype. The chain couples TRBV6-2 or TRBV6-3 to TRBJ2-4; D gene uncertain. This CDR3 has 15 residues. Between the trimmed V and J ends, which lost 5 bases and 0 bases, there was a span of 11 bases. The germline gives CDR1 MNHEY, CDR2 SVGEGT. The CDR3 bases are TGTGCCAGCAGTGGTCTGCAGATAGCCAAAAACATTCAGTACTTC. It codes for CASSGLQIAKNIQYF.

At least ten counts were recorded for this clonotype. J is TRBJ2-7 and V is TRBV20-1; 9 nucleotides line up with TRBD2. The CDR3 consists of 11 residues. Germline lookup yields CDR1 DFQATT and CDR2 SNEGSKA (reference sequence). V shed 6 bases and J 6 bases; nucleotides not matched to a gene: 3. The DNA of the CDR3 is TGCAGTGCCCAGACTAGCGGCGAGCAGTACTTC. It is translated as CSAQTSGEQYF.

This clonotype was seen only a few times. The gene calls are TRBV28 and TRBJ2-5, with D possibly matching TRBD2 (7 bases). The germline V gene encodes CDR1 MDHEN and CDR2 SYDVKM. This CDR3 is 20 amino acids long. Deletions cut 6 bases from V and 0 bases from J, with 29 bases between. The CDR3 protein is CASRQDPYRAAGEDQETQYF. For the CDR3, the DNA is TGTGCCAGCAGACAGGACCCCTACAGGGCCGCGGGAGAAGACCAAGAGACCCAGTACTTC.

This clonotype occurred many times. V is TRBV6-1 and J is TRBJ1-5; 9 positions agree with TRBD1. The CDR3 totals 15 residues. J gave up 5 bases and V 5 bases, and 7 bases lay outside the gene matches. In germline, CDR1 is MNHNS, CDR2 SASEGT. The CDR3 reads CASSQTGGAYQPQHF. DNA for the CDR3: TGTGCCAGCAGTCAAACAGGGGGCGCATATCAGCCCCAGCATTTT.

This clonotype came up many times. The chain recombines TRBV19 with TRBJ2-1, with TRBD2 matching 9 bases. V trimming: 3 bases; J trimming: 3 bases; junction bases outside the gene matches: 3. The CDR3 spans 15 residues. Germline V lookup: CDR1 LNHDA, CDR2 SQIVND (reference sequence). CDR3 DNA: TGTGCCAGTAGTATCTCTAGCGGGGTCTACAATGAGCAGTTCTTC. This encodes CASSISSGVYNEQFF.

This clonotype has a count of ten or more. This sequence joins TRBV7-7 and TRBJ2-5; tentatively, D is TRBD1 (5 bases). Germline-derived CDR1 and CDR2 are SSHAT and FNYEAQ (reference sequence). The germline V and J ends were trimmed by 5 bases and 5 bases, with 15 bases remaining between them. The CDR3 totals 14 residues. CDR3 loop: CASSPYRTGETQYF. CDR3 nucleotide sequence: TGTGCCAGCAGCCCGTACAGGACGGGCGAGACCCAGTACTTC.

This clonotype has a count of ten or more. CDR3 amino acids: CASSYAGILSYEQYF. As DNA, the CDR3 is TGTGCCAGCAGTTATGCTGGGATCCTCTCCTACGAGCAGTACTTC. The V and J genes are TRBV6-5 and TRBJ2-7; D not resolved. This CDR3 is built from 15 residues. Germline V lookup: CDR1 MNHEY, CDR2 SVGAGI. V gave up 3 bases and J gave up 0 bases, with 12 bases separating them.

At least ten counts were recorded for this clonotype. The rearrangement links TRBV29-1 to TRBJ1-4; 10 nucleotides match TRBD1. This CDR3 comprises 15 residues. Trimming at V came to 4 bases and at J to 8 bases, leaving 10 bases not matched to a gene. Germline CDR1 reads SQVTM; CDR2 reads ANQGSEA. The CDR3, as DNA: TGCAGCGTTGGATTGGGACAGGGGACCGGGGAAAAACTGTTTTTT. Protein product: CSVGLGQGTGEKLFF.

This clonotype was counted ten times or more. V and J are TRBV4-3 and TRBJ2-7; D possibly uses TRBD1 or TRBD2 (5 bases each). V was cut by 1 base and J by 2 bases, with 9 bases left in between. This CDR3 contains 14 residues. Germline CDR1 reads LGHNA; CDR2 reads YSLEER. In DNA form, the CDR3 reads TGCGCCAGCAGCCAAGTCGGGGCCCCCTACGAGCAGTACTTC. Its protein product is CASSQVGAPYEQYF.

This clonotype was found many times. The chain is built from TRBV4-3 and TRBJ2-7; 7 positions match TRBD1. Trimming removed 4 bases from V and 1 base from J; junction bases left unmatched: 4. Germline V lookup: CDR1 LGHNA, CDR2 YSLEER. The CDR3 runs to 14 residues. Here the CDR3 DNA reads TGCGCCAGCAGCCTTAACAGGGGATCCTACGAGCAGTACTTC. It encodes CASSLNRGSYEQYF.

The chain employs TRBV12-5 and TRBJ2-7, with D possibly being TRBD2 (6 bases). Per the germline V gene, CDR1 is LGHNT and CDR2 is FRNRAP. Trimming took 0 bases from V and 2 from J, leaving 11 bases between them. The CDR3 has 15 residues. CDR3 region: CASGLVAGSPYEQYF. The CDR3 DNA reads as TGTGCTAGTGGTTTGGTGGCCGGGAGTCCCTACGAGCAGTACTTC. The full variable domain, completed using reference TRBV12-5 and TRBJ2-7, is DARVTQTPRHKVTEMGQEVTMRCQPILGHNTVFWYRQTMMQGLELLAYFRNRAPLDDSGMPKDRFSAEMPDATLATLKIQPSEPRDSAVYFCASGLVAGSPYEQYFGPGTRLTVT.

This clonotype was observed many times. CDR3 residues: CASSPGWTDRETQYF. The CDR3 DNA sequence: TGTGCCAGCAGCCCTGGTTGGACTGATCGAGAGACCCAGTACTTC. The chain has TRBV5-5 and TRBJ2-5; D is possibly TRBD2 (5 bases). Trimming shortened V by 4 bases and J by 4 bases, and 17 bases separated the two germline ends. The CDR3 has 15 residues. Germline V gene sequence: CDR1 SGHKS, CDR2 YYEKEE (reference sequence).

This clonotype occurred many times. The rearrangement links TRBV3-1 to TRBJ2-2; TRBD2 might be the D (6 bases). V dropped 10 bases and J dropped 5 bases, with 14 bases sitting between them. The CDR3 loop spans 13 amino acids. The germline V gene encodes CDR1 LGHDT and CDR2 YNNKEL (reference sequence). CDR3 nucleotides: TGTGCCACTCTCCAGGCGGGGACCGGGGAGCTGTTTTTT. Its translation: CATLQAGTGELFF.

Ten or more counts support this clonotype. The CDR3 here is CASSSPSEGYNEQFF. The CDR3 DNA follows: TGTGCCAGCAGCTCCCCCTCGGAGGGGTACAATGAGCAGTTCTTC. The rearrangement joins TRBV11-2 to TRBJ2-1, with a possible D match to TRBD2 (6 bases). From germline, CDR1 is SGHAT and CDR2 FQNNGV. The CDR3 extends over 15 amino acids. Trimming left V 4 bases short and J 4 bases short, with 14 bases between.

This CDR3 is CASSPQGSAGGTYNEQFF. In nucleotides, the CDR3 is TGTGCCAGCAGTCCCCAAGGGAGTGCAGGGGGGACCTACAATGAGCAGTTCTTC. This chain connects TRBV12-3 or TRBV12-4 to TRBJ2-1, with D possibly being TRBD1 (7 bases). The CDR3 has 18 residues. V was trimmed by 5 bases and J by 2 bases, leaving 22 bases between them.

This clonotype appeared many times. The chain carries TRBV19 and TRBJ2-3, with TRBD2 matching 7 bases. Trimming cost V 6 bases and J 3 bases; bases outside gene matches: 9. The CDR3 covers 15 residues. CDR1 LNHDA and CDR2 SQIVND come from the germline V gene (reference sequence). In nucleotides, the CDR3 is TGTGCCAGTAGCCTAGCGGTACTGGGGACAGATACGCAGTATTTT. Encoded protein: CASSLAVLGTDTQYF.

At least ten counts were recorded for this clonotype. CDR3: CASRSLAGVIDTQYF. As DNA, the CDR3 is TGTGCCAGCAGGTCACTAGCGGGAGTAATAGATACGCAGTATTTT. The chain combines TRBV13 with TRBJ2-3; the match to TRBD2 covers 11 bases. This CDR3 is 15 amino acids long. The J segment lost 5 bases and the V segment lost 6 bases, leaving 7 bases of the junction unmatched. CDR1 and CDR2 (germline): PRHDT, FYEKMQ (reference sequence).

This clonotype was counted ten times or more. The gene calls are TRBV6-5 and TRBJ2-3; TRBD2 aligns across 9 bases. V shed 4 bases, J shed 4 bases, and the junction held 3 bases outside the gene matches. Germline CDR1 and CDR2: MNHEY and SVGAGI. The CDR3 covers 14 residues. CDR3 DNA sequence: TGTGCCAGCAGTTTAGCGGGAGTATCAGATACGCAGTATTTT. Amino acid sequence: CASSLAGVSDTQYF.

This clonotype showed up many times. The chain links TRBV5-1 to TRBJ2-5; D perhaps matches TRBD2 (5 bases). V dropped 3 bases and J dropped 4 bases, with 19 bases sitting between them. CDR1 SGHRS and CDR2 YFSETQ come from the germline V gene. This CDR3 comprises 16 residues. CDR3 region: CASSWGVGIEGETQYF. The CDR3 DNA sequence: TGCGCCAGCAGCTGGGGTGTTGGGATTGAGGGAGAGACCCAGTACTTC.

This clonotype has at least ten counts. The J gene is TRBJ1-2, the V gene TRBV12-3 or TRBV12-4; D remains unclear. Trimming took off 3 bases at V and 5 bases at J, with 10 bases between the two ends. The CDR3 runs to 13 residues. The CDR3 DNA reads TGTGCCAGCAGTTTTATGAGCGGATATGGCTACACCTTC. Protein: CASSFMSGYGYTF.

The sample holds many counts of this clonotype. The chain is built from TRBV10-3 and TRBJ2-3; TRBD2 is a possible D gene (6 bases). Trimming shortened V by 3 bases and J by 4 bases, and 14 bases separated the two germline ends. Germline V gives CDR1 ENHRY, CDR2 SYGVKD. CDR3 length equals 15 residues. The CDR3 nucleotides are TGTGCCATCAGTGAATGGGCGGGACCCCCAGATACGCAGTATTTT. The encoded protein is CAISEWAGPPDTQYF.

This clonotype was counted many times. The chain joins TRBV7-2 to TRBJ1-1; D unclear. This CDR3 comprises 15 residues. V was clipped by 2 bases and J by 0 bases, with 10 bases between them. The germline V gene encodes CDR1 SGHTA and CDR2 FQGNSA. Written as DNA, the CDR3 is TGTGCCAGCAGCTTACCTCTTGGGATGAACACTGAAGCTTTCTTT. Residues: CASSLPLGMNTEAFF.

This clonotype was observed many times. J is TRBJ2-3 and V is TRBV12-3 or TRBV12-4; 11 nucleotides align to TRBD2. The CDR3 has 16 amino acids. V trimming: 4 bases; J trimming: 3 bases; junction bases outside the gene matches: 6. CDR3 DNA: TGTGCCAGCAGTTCTGCCTTAGCGGGAGGGACAGATACGCAGTATTTT. This codes for CASSSALAGGTDTQYF.

This clonotype was counted ten times or more. The gene calls are TRBV4-3 and TRBJ2-1; 10 bases are shared with TRBD2. Germline CDR1 and CDR2: LGHNA and YSLEER. The CDR3 loop spans 17 amino acids. The ends lost 4 bases at V and 4 bases at J; junction bases unmatched: 10. The CDR3: CASSPILAGGGYNEQFF. Here the CDR3 DNA reads TGCGCCAGCAGCCCCATTTTAGCGGGAGGCGGGTACAATGAGCAGTTCTTC.

This clonotype was observed at least ten times. The chain employs TRBV10-2 and TRBJ2-7; 9 bases agree with TRBD1. Germline values: CDR1 WSHSY, CDR2 SAAADI. The length of the CDR3 is 12 residues. The trim removed 7 bases at V and 5 bases at J, leaving 3 bases unmatched. The CDR3: CASTGTGNEQYF. In DNA, the CDR3 is TGCGCCAGCACCGGGACAGGGAACGAGCAGTACTTC.

This clonotype was counted at least ten times. The chain carries TRBV10-3 and TRBJ2-5; 11 bases align to TRBD2. The CDR3 sequence is 17 residues long. Germline trimming cut 3 bases from V and 7 bases from J; bases unmatched to any gene: 13. Germline values: CDR1 ENHRY, CDR2 SYGVKD. CDR3 bases: TGTGCCATCAGTGACCCAAGTAGCGGGAGGGCGAGTGGGACCCAGTACTTC. Translated, it gives CAISDPSSGRASGTQYF.

This clonotype was found many times. The chain employs TRBV5-1 and TRBJ2-2; 8 nucleotides line up with TRBD1. The V segment lost 8 bases and the J segment 6 bases; nucleotides outside the gene matches: 9. Germline V gene data show CDR1 as SGHRS and CDR2 as YFSETQ. The CDR3 loop spans 14 amino acids. CDR3 residues: CARPGSGGAGELFF. CDR3 DNA sequence: TGCGCCAGACCCGGCTCAGGGGGCGCCGGGGAGCTGTTTTTT.

This chain connects TRBV9 to TRBJ1-2; D call uncertain. The CDR3 totals 14 residues. CDR1 SGDLS and CDR2 YYNGEE come from the germline V gene. Between the trimmed V and J ends, which lost 3 bases and 4 bases, there was a span of 13 bases. CDR3 nucleotide sequence: TGTGCCAGCAGCGACCCCCGACACTCCTATGGCTACACCTTC. Translated: CASSDPRHSYGYTF.